A single sample is the source of the 16 T cell receptor beta chains below, sequenced in a study of T-cell reconstitution after alpha-beta-depleted transplantation in children. Preparation of the TCRbeta library used unique molecular identifiers. One entry per CDR3 protein results from TCRdb running MiXCR on the PCR reads. Of around 530,000 distinct CDR3 sequences detected, around a third appear once; the ten largest clones hold approximately 2.3%. The sample consisted of PBMCs from the stem cell graft donor, taken from the stem cell graft. These receptors originate from a human donor who donated a stem cell graft to a child with aplastic anemia.

This chain joins TRBV20-1 and TRBJ1-5; possible D gene TRBD1, 6 bases. The ends were cut back, 3 bases at V and 5 bases at J, with 14 bases in the middle. Germline loops: CDR1 DFQATT, CDR2 SNEGSKA (reference sequence). The CDR3 covers 14 residues. CDR3 DNA sequence: TGCAGTGCTAGTGGTGTGGCAGGGGATCAGCCCCAGCATTTT. Protein product: CSASGVAGDQPQHF.

The chain combines TRBV29-1 with TRBJ2-7, with D uncertain. V lost 2 bases to trimming and J lost 7 bases, with 12 bases between them. Germline assignment: CDR1 SQVTM and CDR2 ANQGSEA. CDR3 size: 12 residues. DNA for the CDR3: TGCAGCGTTGAACTTCCTTGGGGAGAGCAGTACTTC. As protein: CSVELPWGEQYF.

The gene calls are TRBV7-3 and TRBJ1-1; TRBD1 aligns across 7 bases. Germline V gene lookup returns CDR1 SGHTA and CDR2 FQGTGA. J was trimmed by 5 bases and V by 3 bases; bases with no gene match: 6. The CDR3 is 14 residues long. The DNA for the CDR3 is TGTGCCAGCAGCTTTACAGGGGAGACGACTGAAGCTTTCTTT. The encoded protein is CASSFTGETTEAFF.

The chain joins TRBV4-3 to TRBJ2-1, with D tentatively TRBD1 or TRBD2 (5 bases each). Trimming took 1 base from V and 10 from J, leaving 11 bases between them. Germline values: CDR1 LGHNA, CDR2 YSLEER. The CDR3 totals 13 residues. CDR3 residues: CASSQGGWDEQFF. The CDR3 region has the DNA TGCGCCAGCAGCCAAGGTGGTTGGGACGAGCAGTTCTTC.

The chain has TRBV9 and TRBJ2-5, with D unresolved. Trimming removed 4 bases at V and 5 bases at J, with 15 bases between. The CDR3 is 14 residues long. The V gene's germline CDR1 is SGDLS and CDR2 YYNGEE. CDR3 DNA sequence: TGTGCCAGCAGCCCCCAGGCCCCCAAGGAGACCCAGTACTTC. Its translation: CASSPQAPKETQYF.

This sequence joins TRBV7-2 and TRBJ1-2; D is unresolved. The CDR3 is 13 residues long. The V end lost 6 bases, the J end lost 2 bases, and 10 bases lay between the germline ends. Germline V gene data show CDR1 as SGHTA and CDR2 as FQGNSA. The CDR3 DNA reads as TGTGCCAGCAGGCCCCGGGGAAACTATGGCTACACCTTC. It translates to CASRPRGNYGYTF.

The chain recombines TRBV18 with TRBJ2-7; D is possibly TRBD1 (5 bases). Germline V gene sequence: CDR1 KGHSH, CDR2 LQKENI. Trimming shortened V by 6 bases and J by 5 bases, and 14 bases separated the two germline ends. This CDR3 contains 13 residues. DNA of the CDR3: TGTGCCAGCTCCGCAGGGTCGGCCCACGAGCAGTACGTC. Amino acid sequence: CASSAGSAHEQYV.

This clonotype was seen more than once but under ten times. This chain uses TRBV7-7 with TRBJ2-2; the D is unclear. Looked up from germline, CDR1 is SSHAT and CDR2 is FNYEAQ (reference sequence). This CDR3 region has 17 residues. The V and J ends lost 1 base and 0 bases respectively, with 12 bases between them. This CDR3 is CASSLGIRTANTGELFF. In DNA form, the CDR3 reads TGTGCCAGCAGCTTAGGTATTCGGACGGCGAACACCGGGGAGCTGTTTTTT.

The table lists this clonotype with many counts. The chain joins TRBV20-1 to TRBJ2-7; D is perhaps TRBD2 (5 bases). Deletions cut 5 bases from V and 0 bases from J, with 17 bases between. This CDR3 has 15 residues. Germline CDR1 reads DFQATT; CDR2 reads SNEGSKA (reference sequence). The CDR3 protein is CSAPDRRGSSYEQYF. CDR3 nucleotide sequence: TGCAGTGCTCCCGACCGGAGAGGGAGCTCCTACGAGCAGTACTTC.

V and J are TRBV5-6 and TRBJ2-1, with TRBD2 identical over 7 bases. V shed 3 bases and J 6 bases; nucleotides not matched to a gene: 9. Per germline, CDR1 SGHDT and CDR2 YYEEEE. The CDR3 totals 15 residues. CDR3 sequence reads: CASSSGGPAGNEQFF. CDR3 nucleotide sequence: TGTGCCAGCAGCTCGGGAGGCCCGGCTGGCAATGAGCAGTTCTTC.

J is TRBJ1-1 and V is TRBV2; a weak D match, TRBD1 (6 bases). Germline-derived CDR1 and CDR2 are SNHLY and FYNNEI. V lost 4 bases and J 4 bases, leaving 10 bases between the germline ends. This CDR3 is 13 amino acids long. CDR3 residues: CASSVGGSTEAFF. In DNA form, the CDR3 reads TGTGCCAGCAGTGTAGGGGGGTCCACTGAAGCTTTCTTT.

The chain joins TRBV20-1 to TRBJ1-5; 10 bases agree with TRBD1. Germline lookup yields CDR1 DFQATT and CDR2 SNEGSKA (reference sequence). With 0 bases clipped from V and 6 bases from J, the junction kept 5 bases outside the gene matches. The CDR3 length is 15 residues. In nucleotides, the CDR3 is TGCAGTGCTAGAGATGTCGGACAGGGGGGTCAGCCCCAGCATTTT. It translates to CSARDVGQGGQPQHF.

The CDR3 region has the DNA TGTGCCAGTAATAATGGATCACCCCTCCACTTT. It yields the protein CASNNGSPLHF. The chain employs TRBV19 and TRBJ1-6; D not resolved. This CDR3 comprises 11 residues. Germline V lookup: CDR1 LNHDA, CDR2 SQIVND (reference sequence). V lost 7 bases and J lost 10, with 8 bases in between. The entire variable domain, with the rest obtained from reference TRBV19 and TRBJ1-6, is as follows: DGGITQSPKYLFRKEGQNVTLSCEQNLNHDAMYWYRQDPGQGLRLIYYSQIVNDFQKGDIAEGYSVSREKKESFPLTVTSAQKNPTAFYLCASNNGSPLHFGNGTRLTVT.

The chain uses TRBV7-2 and TRBJ1-2; 10 bases line up with TRBD1. Per the germline V gene, CDR1 is SGHTA and CDR2 is FQGNSA. This CDR3 spans 17 amino acids. Trimming removed 5 bases from V and 0 bases from J; junction bases left unmatched: 9. CDR3 sequence: CASSPSGQGGANYGYTF. CDR3 nucleotides: TGTGCCAGCAGCCCTAGCGGACAGGGGGGAGCTAACTATGGCTACACCTTC.

The J gene is TRBJ2-1, the V gene TRBV5-1; TRBD1 or TRBD2 may be the D gene (5 bases each). The CDR3 is 18 residues long. Trimming shortened V by 4 bases and J by 4 bases, and 24 bases separated the two germline ends. Germline CDR1 SGHRS, CDR2 YFSETQ. This chain's CDR3 is CASSTAPGTLTPYNEQFF. CDR3 DNA sequence: TGCGCCAGCAGCACGGCCCCCGGGACGCTGACGCCTTACAATGAGCAGTTCTTC.

This clonotype came up a few times. The gene calls are TRBV20-1 and TRBJ1-2; 8 bases are shared with TRBD1. The CDR3 is 13 residues long. The V segment lost 5 bases and the J segment 3 bases; nucleotides outside the gene matches: 5. Per germline, CDR1 DFQATT and CDR2 SNEGSKA (reference sequence). The CDR3 nucleotides are TGCAGTGCTCTTAGACAGGGGCACTATGGCTACACCTTC. Its protein is CSALRQGHYGYTF.